The 27 T cell receptor beta chains in this list originate from one sample, sequenced in a study of T cell clones after liver transplantation. Libraries were prepared by immunoSEQ multiplex PCR; TCRdb keeps only in-frame clonotypes and omits some of them. Among around 100,000 clones listed, about 81% were seen once. The input for sequencing was CD4+ T cells from blood, taken 47 months after liver transplant. These receptors came from a human patient who received a liver transplant. Some T cells may be the graft donor's.

This chain connects TRBV5-1 to TRBJ1-5; D ambiguous. The germline CDR1 and CDR2 sequences are SGHRS and YFSETQ. V lost 7 bases and J 0 bases, leaving 14 bases between the germline ends. This CDR3 has 15 residues. CDR3 coding DNA: TGCGCCAGCTCTTTCCTCGGGGATAGCAATCAGCCCCAGCATTTT. Protein product: CASSFLGDSNQPQHF.

This sequence joins TRBV7-3 and TRBJ2-1; 15 bases agree with TRBD2. The CDR3 runs to 15 residues. The J segment lost 8 bases and the V segment lost 8 bases, leaving 7 bases of the junction unmatched. The germline CDR1 and CDR2 sequences are SGHTA and FQGTGA. The CDR3 is CASREWTSGRDEQFF. The CDR3 region has the DNA TGTGCCAGCCGGGAGTGGACTAGCGGGAGGGATGAGCAGTTCTTC. Based on the CDR3 plus reference TRBV7-3 and TRBJ2-1, the full variable domain is GAGVSQTPSNKVTEKGKYVELRCDPISGHTALYWYRQSLGQGPEFLIYFQGTGAADDSGLPNDRFFAVRPEGSVSTLKIQRTERGDSAVYLCASREWTSGRDEQFFGPGTRLTVL.

The rearrangement uses TRBV6-5 and TRBJ2-1, with a tentative D call TRBD2 (6 bases). This CDR3 spans 13 amino acids. Germline-derived CDR1 and CDR2 are MNHEY and SVGAGI. V lost 6 bases to trimming and J lost 10 bases, with 16 bases between them. CDR3 amino acids: CASRTGEGGEQFF. The CDR3 coding sequence is TGTGCCAGCAGAACGGGAGAGGGAGGAGAGCAGTTCTTC.

This chain connects TRBV2 to TRBJ2-7; either TRBD1 or TRBD2 may fit D (5 bases each). The V gene lost 7 bases and the J gene lost 3 bases, with 16 bases spanning the gap. Looked up from germline, CDR1 is SNHLY and CDR2 is FYNNEI. The CDR3 covers 14 residues. The DNA for the CDR3 is TGTGCCAGCACTGGGGGAATGGGTGGCTACGAGCAGTACTTC. Translated, it gives CASTGGMGGYEQYF.

The rearrangement uses TRBV28 and TRBJ1-2, with D possibly being TRBD1 (5 bases). The length of the CDR3 is 13 residues. Per the germline V gene, CDR1 is MDHEN and CDR2 is SYDVKM. V gave up 6 bases and J gave up 4 bases, with 12 bases separating them. The CDR3 is CASSLGTLYGYTF. The CDR3 DNA is TGTGCCAGCAGCCTCGGGACCCTCTATGGCTACACCTTC.

This clone was detected only once. The V and J genes are TRBV9 and TRBJ1-3; D ambiguous. Germline-derived CDR1 and CDR2 are SGDLS and YYNGEE. The CDR3 covers 11 residues. The ends were cut back, 4 bases at V and 4 bases at J, with 3 bases in the middle. CDR3 residues: CASSLGNTIYF. DNA of the CDR3: TGTGCCAGCAGCCTAGGAAACACCATATATTTT.

The chain joins TRBV27 to TRBJ2-5, with D possibly TRBD2 on 5 matching bases. The V gene lost 1 base and the J gene lost 5 bases, with 8 bases spanning the gap. CDR3 length equals 13 residues. Germline loops: CDR1 MNHEY, CDR2 SMNVEV (reference sequence). CDR3 sequence: CASSLWSGETQYF. Written as DNA, the CDR3 is TGTGCCAGCAGTTTATGGTCGGGGGAGACCCAGTACTTC.

This chain connects TRBV7-2 to TRBJ1-2; D is possibly TRBD1 (5 bases). V lost 4 bases and J 8 bases, leaving 14 bases between the germline ends. There are 13 residues in the CDR3. Germline loops: CDR1 SGHTA, CDR2 FQGNSA. Written as DNA, the CDR3 is TGTGCCAGCAGCTCCGGGACCGGGATAGGCTACACCTTC. Translation: CASSSGTGIGYTF.

The chain has TRBV13 and TRBJ2-1, with 14 bases matching TRBD2. The CDR3 is 19 residues long. With V trimmed by 4 bases and J by 0 bases, 8 bases remained unmatched. Germline assignment: CDR1 PRHDT and CDR2 FYEKMQ (reference sequence). DNA for the CDR3: TGTGCCAGCAGCTCGTCCGGGACTAGCGGGAGCAACTCCTACAATGAGCAGTTCTTC. Amino acids: CASSSSGTSGSNSYNEQFF.

The chain uses TRBV5-8 and TRBJ2-7; tentative D call: TRBD1 (5 bases). The CDR3 is 11 amino acids. Looked up from germline, CDR1 is SGHTS and CDR2 is YDEGEE. Trimming stripped 6 bases from V and 3 bases from J, with 7 bases between. The CDR3 sequence is CASNRYYEQYF. CDR3 coding DNA: TGTGCCAGCAACAGGTACTACGAGCAGTACTTC.

The chain has TRBV5-1 and TRBJ1-2, with D tentatively TRBD1 (6 bases). The CDR3 is 16 amino acids. V gave up 0 bases and J gave up 0 bases, with 12 bases separating them. From germline, CDR1 is SGHRS and CDR2 YFSETQ. CDR3 region: CASSLARDTANYGYTF. The CDR3 region has the DNA TGCGCCAGCAGCTTGGCCCGGGACACAGCTAACTATGGCTACACCTTC.

The chain recombines TRBV7-2 with TRBJ2-3; D unresolved. With 2 bases removed from V and 0 bases from J, the gap between germline ends came to 12 bases. Per germline, CDR1 SGHTA and CDR2 FQGNSA. The CDR3 length is 16 residues. The CDR3 DNA reads TGTGCCAGCAGCTTATCCCGGTCATCTAGCACAGATACGCAGTATTTT. It specifies CASSLSRSSSTDTQYF.

The gene calls are TRBV6-1 and TRBJ1-1; no reliable D call. V was shortened by 4 bases and J by 8 bases, with 8 bases between the two germline ends. CDR1 MNHNS and CDR2 SASEGT come from the germline V gene. This CDR3 spans 11 amino acids. The CDR3 sequence is CASSVVGEAFF. CDR3 sequence (DNA): TGTGCCAGCAGTGTTGTAGGGGAAGCTTTCTTT.

This clone was seen once. The chain recombines TRBV11-3 with TRBJ2-3, with D maybe TRBD2 (5 bases). Germline V gene lookup returns CDR1 SGHNT and CDR2 YENEEA. The CDR3 loop spans 13 amino acids. Trimming shortened V by 0 bases and J by 8 bases, and 9 bases separated the two germline ends. The CDR3 is CASSLDGSGTQYF. The CDR3, as DNA: TGTGCCAGCAGCTTAGATGGGAGCGGTACGCAGTATTTT.

This chain links TRBV7-8 with TRBJ2-2, with D tentatively TRBD2 (5 bases). The V end was cut by 5 bases, the J end by 4 bases, with 17 bases between. This CDR3 contains 16 residues. The germline V gene encodes CDR1 SGHVS and CDR2 FQNEAQ. CDR3 residues: CASSQSGERATGELFF. In DNA, the CDR3 is TGTGCCAGCAGCCAATCCGGGGAGCGCGCCACCGGGGAGCTGTTTTTT.

The chain links TRBV11-2 to TRBJ1-4, with 9 bases lining up with TRBD1. Germline values: CDR1 SGHAT, CDR2 FQNNGV. V was pared by 5 bases and J by 6 bases, with 4 bases of the junction left unmatched. The CDR3 spans 14 residues. CDR3 amino acids: CASSRTGDYEKLFF. The CDR3 nucleotides are TGTGCCAGCAGCCGGACAGGGGATTATGAAAAACTGTTTTTT.

The chain couples TRBV19 to TRBJ1-4; D not certain. Germline CDR1 is LNHDA and CDR2 is SQIVND (reference sequence). The CDR3 has 14 amino acids. Deletions cut 4 bases from V and 8 bases from J, with 14 bases between. The CDR3 sequence: CASSTADVREKLFF. The CDR3 coding sequence is TGTGCCAGTAGTACCGCGGACGTTCGGGAAAAACTGTTTTTT.

Only one count was recorded for this clone. CDR3 coding DNA: TGCGCCGGGGCGAGCAGGAAACTGTTTTTT. Translation: CAGASRKLFF. The chain uses TRBV23-1 and TRBJ1-4; D is perhaps TRBD1 (5 bases). TRBV23-1 is assigned to the ORF class and has an uncertain function. CDR3 size: 10 residues. V was trimmed by 11 bases and J by 11 bases, leaving 12 bases between them.

The chain couples TRBV9 to TRBJ2-7; 11 nucleotides agree with TRBD2. The CDR3 length is 14 residues. CDR1 is SGDLS, CDR2 YYNGEE, per germline. Germline trimming cut 3 bases from V and 4 bases from J; bases unmatched to any gene: 3. In nucleotides, the CDR3 is TGTGCCAGCAGCGCCGGGACTAGCGGATACGAGCAGTACTTC. Translation: CASSAGTSGYEQYF.

The chain carries TRBV6-5 and TRBJ1-4, with D hard to call. The CDR3 sequence is 14 residues long. Germline V gene sequence: CDR1 MNHEY, CDR2 SVGAGI. V lost 6 bases and J lost 7, with 15 bases in between. The CDR3 spells CASRGSERGEKLFF. The CDR3 DNA is TGTGCCAGCAGGGGAAGTGAGCGGGGTGAAAAACTGTTTTTT.

The rearrangement joins TRBV2 to TRBJ1-1; D might be TRBD1 (6 bases). This CDR3 has 15 amino acids. The germline V and J ends were trimmed by 4 bases and 1 base, with 13 bases remaining between them. Per germline, CDR1 SNHLY and CDR2 FYNNEI. CDR3 bases: TGTGCCAGCAGTGGCGTATCACAGGGGAACACTGAAGCTTTCTTT. It codes for CASSGVSQGNTEAFF.

This rearrangement joins TRBV19 to TRBJ2-7, with D maybe TRBD2 (6 bases). CDR1 and CDR2 from the germline V gene are LNHDA and SQIVND (reference sequence). The CDR3 is made up of 15 amino acids. The V end lost 6 bases, the J end lost 2 bases, and 17 bases lay between the germline ends. CDR3 in amino acids: CASSGRRGGTYEQYF. CDR3 nucleotides: TGTGCCAGTAGCGGCCGCCGGGGAGGAACCTACGAGCAGTACTTC.

In nucleotides, the CDR3 is TGTGCCAGCAGCCGCATCGGGAGCTCCTACGAGCAGTACTTC. Protein sequence: CASSRIGSSYEQYF. This rearrangement joins TRBV7-6 to TRBJ2-7, with D tentatively TRBD2 (6 bases). CDR1 SGHVS and CDR2 FNYEAQ come from the germline V gene. V lost 5 bases to trimming and J lost 0 bases, with 11 bases between them. The CDR3 contains 14 residues. Full variable domain (remainder filled in from reference TRBV7-6 and TRBJ2-7): GAGVSQSPRYKVTKRGQDVALRCDPISGHVSLYWYRQALGQGPEFLTYFNYEAQQDKSGLPNDRFSAERPEGSISTLTIQRTEQRDSAMYRCASSRIGSSYEQYFGPGTRLTVT.

As DNA, the CDR3 is TGTGCCAGCAGCTTAGCGGGGGAAGGGACCCAGTACTTC. Translated: CASSLAGEGTQYF. The V and J genes are TRBV11-3 and TRBJ2-5; TRBD2 might be the D (6 bases). The CDR3 consists of 13 residues. Germline CDR1 and CDR2: SGHNT and YENEEA. V dropped 1 base and J dropped 7 bases, with 10 bases sitting between them. Looking up the rest from reference TRBV11-3 and TRBJ2-5 gives the full variable domain: EAGVVQSPRYKIIEKKQPVAFWCNPISGHNTLYWYLQNLGQGPELLIRYENEEAVDDSQLPKDRFSAERLKGVDSTLKIQPAELGDSAVYLCASSLAGEGTQYFGPGTRLLVL.

V and J are TRBV5-1 and TRBJ2-1; 10 positions match TRBD2. The length of the CDR3 is 15 residues. In germline, CDR1 is SGHRS, CDR2 YFSETQ. V was pared by 7 bases and J by 6 bases, with 10 bases of the junction left unmatched. CDR3 region: CASGPRIAGGNEQFF. The DNA for the CDR3 is TGCGCCAGCGGCCCTAGAATAGCGGGGGGCAATGAGCAGTTCTTC.

DNA of the CDR3: TGCGCCAGCAGTGAAGAAAGGAGGGCCGGTTACGAGCAGTACTTC. As protein: CASSEERRAGYEQYF. The chain carries TRBV10-2 and TRBJ2-7, with D possibly TRBD2 on 6 matching bases. V was trimmed by 3 bases and J by 4 bases, leaving 16 bases between them. This CDR3 is 15 amino acids long. Germline-derived CDR1 and CDR2 are WSHSY and SAAADI.

This clone was recorded only once. This chain uses TRBV27 with TRBJ2-7; a possible D gene is TRBD1 (5 bases). This CDR3 is 14 amino acids long. Trimming cost V 8 bases and J 4 bases, with 18 bases left between them. The germline gives CDR1 MNHEY, CDR2 SMNVEV (reference sequence). In nucleotides, the CDR3 is TGTGCCAGCGCAGACAGTTCGATGACTTACGAGCAGTACTTC. This gives the protein CASADSSMTYEQYF.